Listed below are T cell receptor beta chains from one sample, sequenced in a study of vaccination effects on CD4 cells after COVID-19. Their antigens are not known. Measured with immunoSEQ multiplex PCR; TCRdb has only the in-frame clones, and not every one. The table has fewer than 65,000 clones, roughly four fifths seen once. The material sequenced was CD4+ T cells from PBMCs cultured with HCoV-229E spike peptides, taken before COVID-19 vaccination. These TCRs come from a human donor who received a COVID-19 vaccine. The CDR3 runs from the conserved cysteine through the conserved F or W. A D gene is named only where the DNA matches it firmly. Size tells how often a clone was seen (once, few, many) or the class of an expanded clone, and some rows leave it out.

d_call	v_call	clone_size	j_call	cdr3_nt	cdr3_aa
.	TRBV9	once	TRBJ2-1	TGTGCCAGCAGCGTCATCGGGGCTACATACAATGAGCAGTTCTTC	CASSVIGATYNEQFF
TRBD1	TRBV5-6	.	TRBJ1-2	TGTGCCAGCAGCTTGGTCGGTCAGGGGGAAGGTGGCTACACCTTC	CASSLVGQGEGGYTF
TRBD1	TRBV28	.	TRBJ1-5	TGTGCCAGCAATTCTCCTACAGGGGGCGAACAGCCCCAGCATTTT	CASNSPTGGEQPQHF
TRBD1	TRBV7-2	.	TRBJ1-1	TGTGCCAGCAGCCGTGGCCGGGACAGACACCTACAGAACACTGAAGCTTTCTTT	CASSRGRDRHLQNTEAFF
TRBD1	TRBV9	.	TRBJ1-3	TGTGCCAGCAGCGGAATCGACAGGGCCGCTGGAAACACCATATATTTT	CASSGIDRAAGNTIYF
.	TRBV16	once	TRBJ1-2	TGTGCCAGCAGCCAATCCCGGACACAGAACTATGGCTACACCTTC	CASSQSRTQNYGYTF
TRBD1	TRBV7-8	.	TRBJ1-1	TGTGCCAGCAGCCGGGACAGGAACACTGAAGCTTTCTTT	CASSRDRNTEAFF
TRBD1	TRBV24-1	.	TRBJ2-1	TGTGCCACCAGTGATAATACAGGGGGAGTCTACAATGAGCAGTTCTTC	CATSDNTGGVYNEQFF
.	TRBV2	.	TRBJ2-2	TGTGCCAGCAGTGTTTACATTACCGGGGAGCTGTTTTTT	CASSVYITGELFF
TRBD1	TRBV3-1/TRBV3-2	.	TRBJ1-1	TGTGCCAGCAGTCACTCGACAGGGCGGACTGAAGCTTTCTTT	CASSHSTGRTEAFF